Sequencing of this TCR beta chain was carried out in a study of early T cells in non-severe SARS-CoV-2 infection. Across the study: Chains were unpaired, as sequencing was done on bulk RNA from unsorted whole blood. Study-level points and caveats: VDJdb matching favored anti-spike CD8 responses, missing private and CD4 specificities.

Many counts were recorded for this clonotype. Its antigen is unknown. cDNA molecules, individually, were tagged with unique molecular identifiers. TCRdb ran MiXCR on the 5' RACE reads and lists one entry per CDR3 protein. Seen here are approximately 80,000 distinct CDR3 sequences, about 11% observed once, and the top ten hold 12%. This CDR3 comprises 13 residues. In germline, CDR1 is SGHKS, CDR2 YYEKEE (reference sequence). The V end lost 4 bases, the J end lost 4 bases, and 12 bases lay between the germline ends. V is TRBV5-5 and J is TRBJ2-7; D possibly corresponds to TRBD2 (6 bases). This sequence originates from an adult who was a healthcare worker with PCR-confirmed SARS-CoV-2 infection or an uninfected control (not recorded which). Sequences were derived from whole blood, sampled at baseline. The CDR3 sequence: CASSTDGLYEQYF. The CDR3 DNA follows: TGTGCCAGCAGCACGGACGGACTATACGAGCAGTACTTC.